This TCR beta chain was found in a study of OX40 agonist ivuxolimab in advanced cancers. Study-level information: The patients' treatment was ivuxolimab, an agonistic anti-OX40 (CD134) antibody. Among those enrolled, mean age was 60 years (range about 20 to 79) and about 79% were male.

Points from the study as a whole: Those patients achieving a partial response at 0.1-3.0 mg/kg showed among the lowest clonal expansion. Antigens targeted by the expanded peripheral T cells were not determined.

As concerns this clone: The antigen is undetermined.

The method was immunoSEQ multiplex PCR; TCRdb's version includes in-frame clones alone and lacks a portion of them. The data contain more than 70,000 clones, 86% of them seen just once; the ten biggest clones take up roughly 2%. The germline CDR1 and CDR2 sequences are LNHDA and SQIVND (reference sequence). V gave up 5 bases and J gave up 0 bases; unmatched junction bases: 4. This CDR3 is 15 amino acids long. Material: CD4+ or CD8+ T cells sorted from blood, obtained in a trial of the OX40 agonist ivuxolimab. The receptor comes from an adult with an advanced solid tumor such as melanoma, head and neck, liver or kidney cancer. The gene calls are TRBV19 and TRBJ2-3; 8 bases fit TRBD1. CDR3 region: CASSPDRGSTDTQYF. Written as DNA, the CDR3 is TGTGCCAGTAGTCCCGACAGGGGTAGCACAGATACGCAGTATTTT.